The clone carrying this T cell receptor (beta chain) has just a few counts. What it binds is unknown. TCRdb redid the calling of the 5' RACE reads with MiXCR, one entry per CDR3 protein. The sample lists about 160,000 distinct CDR3 sequences, around 17% seen once, with approximately 7.8% in the top ten. The data stem from a study of CD8 T cells in ankylosing spondylitis. Whole-study findings and limits: Relatively rare in peripheral blood, disease-linked clones were also CD8+.

Trimming cost V 7 bases and J 6 bases, with 14 bases left between them. The CDR3 covers 13 residues. Germline V CDR1 and CDR2: MNHEY, SMNVEV (reference sequence). The sequencing sample was made of blood, either unsorted or a sorted T cell fraction (not recorded which). The chain has TRBV27 and TRBJ2-3; TRBD1 or TRBD2 may be the D gene (6 bases each). The receptor comes from a male donor with ankylosing spondylitis or in good health (not recorded which). The CDR3: CASKGGLVDTQYF. The CDR3 nucleotides read TGTGCCAGCAAGGGGGGCCTCGTGGATACGCAGTATTTT.